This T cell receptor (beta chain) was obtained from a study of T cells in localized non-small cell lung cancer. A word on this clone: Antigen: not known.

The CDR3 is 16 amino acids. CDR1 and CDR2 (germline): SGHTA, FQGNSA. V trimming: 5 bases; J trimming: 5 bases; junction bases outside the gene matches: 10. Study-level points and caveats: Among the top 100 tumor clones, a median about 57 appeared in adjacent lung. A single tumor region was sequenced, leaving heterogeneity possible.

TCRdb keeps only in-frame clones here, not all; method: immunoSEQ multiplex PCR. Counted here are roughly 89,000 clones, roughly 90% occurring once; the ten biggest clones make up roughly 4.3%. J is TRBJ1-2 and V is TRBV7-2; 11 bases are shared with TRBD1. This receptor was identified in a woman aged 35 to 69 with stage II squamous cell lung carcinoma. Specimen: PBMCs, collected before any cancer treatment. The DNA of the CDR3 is TGTGCCAGCAGCGTGGACAGGGGGCAACCTTATTATGGCTACACCTTC. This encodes CASSVDRGQPYYGYTF.